This T cell receptor beta chain was recovered during a study of blood T cell repertoires in COVID-19. The CDR3 extends over 15 amino acids. The ends lost 1 base at V and 7 bases at J; junction bases unmatched: 6. The germline V gene encodes CDR1 KGHSH and CDR2 LQKENI. TCRdb keeps only in-frame clones here, not all; method: immunoSEQ multiplex PCR. The table shows around 180,000 clones, with about four fifths occurring only once. The table lists this clone with a count of one. The rearrangement links TRBV18 to TRBJ2-1, with TRBD1 identical over 8 bases. The sequenced material came from peripheral blood. This TCR was sampled from a man between 65 and 85 years old with active or convalescent COVID-19. The CDR3 DNA sequence: TGTGCCAGCTCACCACGGACAGGGATGGGGAATGAGCAGTTCTTC. It yields the protein CASSPRTGMGNEQFF.